This TCR beta chain appears in the sequencing data of a study of post-analysis software for immune sequencing data. This clonotype was counted between two and nine times. The antigen is not known. Built from TCR beta cDNA, the libraries had unique molecular identifiers in them. TCRdb reprocessed the PCR reads with MiXCR, giving one entry per CDR3 protein. The sample consists of 800,000 to 950,000 distinct CDR3 sequences, 53% of them appearing once. This CDR3 region has 12 residues. Germline V lookup: CDR1 DFQATT, CDR2 SNEGSKA (reference sequence). Notes on the study in general: About 5 TRBV segments were significantly more frequent in patients than in controls. TRBV5-6, TRBV5-1 and TRBV20-1 were among these segments. Compared against controls, patients with multiple sclerosis displayed significantly lower normalized Chao1 diversity.

This receptor was obtained from a girl aged 10-17 years with multiple sclerosis. The source material was blood. The gene calls are TRBV20-1 and TRBJ2-7; weak D call: TRBD2 (5 bases). CDR3 amino acids: CSSGFSSYEQYF. The CDR3 region has the DNA TGCAGCTCGGGATTTAGCTCCTACGAGCAGTACTTC.